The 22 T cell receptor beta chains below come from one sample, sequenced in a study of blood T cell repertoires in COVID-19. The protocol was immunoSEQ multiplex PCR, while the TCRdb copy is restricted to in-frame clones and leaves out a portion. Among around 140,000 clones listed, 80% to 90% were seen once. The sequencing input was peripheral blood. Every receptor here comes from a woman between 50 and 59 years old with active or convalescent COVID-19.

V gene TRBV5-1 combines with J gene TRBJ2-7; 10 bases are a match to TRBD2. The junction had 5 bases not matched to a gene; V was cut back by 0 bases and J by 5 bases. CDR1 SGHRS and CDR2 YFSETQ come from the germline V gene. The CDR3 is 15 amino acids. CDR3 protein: CASSLGLAGEDEQYF. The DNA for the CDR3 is TGCGCCAGCAGCTTGGGGCTAGCGGGAGAGGACGAGCAGTACTTC.

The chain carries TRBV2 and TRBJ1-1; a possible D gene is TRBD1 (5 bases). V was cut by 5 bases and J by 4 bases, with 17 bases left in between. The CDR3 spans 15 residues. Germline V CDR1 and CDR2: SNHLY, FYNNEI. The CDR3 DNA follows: TGTGCCAGCAGTACGGAACCGCAAAGGGGCACTGAAGCTTTCTTT. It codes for CASSTEPQRGTEAFF.

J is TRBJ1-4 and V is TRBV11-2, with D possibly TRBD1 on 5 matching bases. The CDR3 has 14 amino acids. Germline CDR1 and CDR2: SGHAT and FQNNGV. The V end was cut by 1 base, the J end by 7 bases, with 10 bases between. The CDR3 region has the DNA TGTGCCAGCAGCTTAGGTGACAGAGTTGAAAAACTGTTTTTT. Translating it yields CASSLGDRVEKLFF.

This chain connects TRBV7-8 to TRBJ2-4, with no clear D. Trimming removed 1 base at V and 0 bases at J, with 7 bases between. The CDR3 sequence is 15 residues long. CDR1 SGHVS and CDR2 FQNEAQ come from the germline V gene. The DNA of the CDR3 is TGTGCCAGCAGCTTAGAGACAATAGCCAAAAACATTCAGTACTTC. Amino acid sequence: CASSLETIAKNIQYF.

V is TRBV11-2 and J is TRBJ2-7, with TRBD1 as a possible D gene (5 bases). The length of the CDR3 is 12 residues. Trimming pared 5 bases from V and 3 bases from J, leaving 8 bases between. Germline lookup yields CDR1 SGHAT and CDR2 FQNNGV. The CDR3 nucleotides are TGTGCCAGCAGCCCCGACAGCTACGAGCAGTACTTC. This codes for CASSPDSYEQYF.

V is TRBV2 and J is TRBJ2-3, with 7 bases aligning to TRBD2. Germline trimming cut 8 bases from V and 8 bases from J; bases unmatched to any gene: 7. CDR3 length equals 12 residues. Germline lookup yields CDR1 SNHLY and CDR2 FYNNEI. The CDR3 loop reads CASGLGSGTQYF. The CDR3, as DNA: TGTGCCAGCGGACTAGGATCCGGTACGCAGTATTTT.

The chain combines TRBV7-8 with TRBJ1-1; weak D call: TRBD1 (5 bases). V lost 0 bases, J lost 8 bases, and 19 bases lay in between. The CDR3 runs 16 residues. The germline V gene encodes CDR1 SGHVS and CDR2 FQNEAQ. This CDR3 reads CASSLARVFFTGEAFF. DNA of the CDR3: TGTGCCAGCAGCTTAGCTCGGGTATTCTTTACAGGAGAAGCTTTCTTT.

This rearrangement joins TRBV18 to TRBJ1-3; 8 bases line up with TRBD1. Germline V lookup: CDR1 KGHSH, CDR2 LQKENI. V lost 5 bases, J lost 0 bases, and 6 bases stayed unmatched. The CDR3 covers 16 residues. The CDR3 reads CASSSTGGNSGNTIYF. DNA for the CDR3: TGTGCCAGCTCATCCACAGGGGGAAACTCTGGAAACACCATATATTTT.

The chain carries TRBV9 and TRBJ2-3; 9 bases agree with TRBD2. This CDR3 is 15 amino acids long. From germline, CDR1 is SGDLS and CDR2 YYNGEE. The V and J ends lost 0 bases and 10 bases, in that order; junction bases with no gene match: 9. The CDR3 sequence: CASSVDGSGSMAQYF. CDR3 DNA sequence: TGTGCCAGCAGCGTAGATGGTAGCGGGAGTATGGCGCAGTATTTT.

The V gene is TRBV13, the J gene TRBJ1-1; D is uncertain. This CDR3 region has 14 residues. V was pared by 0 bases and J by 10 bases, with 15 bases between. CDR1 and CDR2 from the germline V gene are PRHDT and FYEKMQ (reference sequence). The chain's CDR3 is CASSLGYQEDLAFF. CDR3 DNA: TGTGCCAGCAGCTTAGGTTATCAGGAGGACCTAGCTTTCTTT.

The CDR3 bases are TGTGCCAGCAGCTCTCAGGGGGCGACCGGGGAGCTGTTTTTT. Amino acids: CASSSQGATGELFF. The chain has TRBV7-3 and TRBJ2-2; TRBD1 matches 8 bases. The V and J ends lost 4 bases and 5 bases, in that order; junction bases with no gene match: 3. CDR1 and CDR2 from the germline V gene are SGHTA and FQGTGA. The CDR3 length is 14 residues.

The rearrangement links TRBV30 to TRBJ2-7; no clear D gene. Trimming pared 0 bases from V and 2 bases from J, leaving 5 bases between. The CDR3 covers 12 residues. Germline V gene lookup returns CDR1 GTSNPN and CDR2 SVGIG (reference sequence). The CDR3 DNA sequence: TGTGCCTGGAGTGTTACAGCCTACGAGCAGTACTTC. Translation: CAWSVTAYEQYF.

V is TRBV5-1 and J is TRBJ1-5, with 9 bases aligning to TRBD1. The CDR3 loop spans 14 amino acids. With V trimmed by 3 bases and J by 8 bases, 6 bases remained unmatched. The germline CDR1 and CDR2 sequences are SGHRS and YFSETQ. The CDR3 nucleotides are TGCGCCAGCAGCTCCGGGACAGGGAGTGAGCCCCAGCATTTT. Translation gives CASSSGTGSEPQHF.

CDR3 DNA: TGTGCCAGCTCACTGGGACAGGGGGCCTCCTACGAGCAGTACTTC. Translation gives CASSLGQGASYEQYF. V and J are TRBV18 and TRBJ2-7, with 12 bases that match TRBD1. The CDR3 sequence is 15 residues long. The V and J ends lost 4 bases and 0 bases, in that order; junction bases with no gene match: 1. Germline CDR1 and CDR2: KGHSH and LQKENI. Together with reference TRBV18 and TRBJ2-7, the CDR3 gives the full variable domain: NAGVMQNPRHLVRRRGQEARLRCSPMKGHSHVYWYRQLPEEGLKFMVYLQKENIIDESGMPKERFSAEFPKEGPSILRIQQVVRGDSAAYFCASSLGQGASYEQYFGPGTRLTVT.

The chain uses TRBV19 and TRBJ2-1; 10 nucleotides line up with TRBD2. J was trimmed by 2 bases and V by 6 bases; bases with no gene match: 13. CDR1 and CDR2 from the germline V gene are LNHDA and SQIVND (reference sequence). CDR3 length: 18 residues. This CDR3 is CASSYSPTSGSTYNEQFF. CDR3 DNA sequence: TGTGCCAGTAGCTATTCGCCGACTAGCGGGTCCACCTACAATGAGCAGTTCTTC.

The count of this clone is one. The CDR3 region has the DNA TGTGCCAGCAGTTTACAGCCGGGGACAGGGGCTGGAAACACCATATATTTT. It codes for CASSLQPGTGAGNTIYF. The chain combines TRBV28 with TRBJ1-3, with 10 bases aligning to TRBD1. There are 17 residues in the CDR3. The trim removed 2 bases at V and 2 bases at J, leaving 6 bases unmatched. Per germline, CDR1 MDHEN and CDR2 SYDVKM.

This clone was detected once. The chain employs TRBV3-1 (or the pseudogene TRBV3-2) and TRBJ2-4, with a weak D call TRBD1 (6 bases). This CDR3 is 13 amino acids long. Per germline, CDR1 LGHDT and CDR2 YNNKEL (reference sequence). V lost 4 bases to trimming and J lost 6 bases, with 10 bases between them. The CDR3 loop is CASSPDRLNIQYF. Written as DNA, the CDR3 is TGTGCCAGCAGCCCTGACAGGCTAAACATTCAGTACTTC.

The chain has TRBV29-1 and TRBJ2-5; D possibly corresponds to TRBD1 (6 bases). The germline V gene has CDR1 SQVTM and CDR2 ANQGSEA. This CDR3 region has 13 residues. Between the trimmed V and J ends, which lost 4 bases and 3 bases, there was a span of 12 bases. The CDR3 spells CSVVGWTEETQYF. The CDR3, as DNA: TGCAGCGTTGTAGGCTGGACAGAAGAGACCCAGTACTTC.

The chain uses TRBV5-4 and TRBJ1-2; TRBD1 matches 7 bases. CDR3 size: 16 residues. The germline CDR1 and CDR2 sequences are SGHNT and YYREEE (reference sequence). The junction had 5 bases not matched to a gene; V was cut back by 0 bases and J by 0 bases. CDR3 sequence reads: CASSLGGDSPNYGYTF. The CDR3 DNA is TGTGCCAGCAGCTTGGGCGGGGACAGCCCTAACTATGGCTACACCTTC.

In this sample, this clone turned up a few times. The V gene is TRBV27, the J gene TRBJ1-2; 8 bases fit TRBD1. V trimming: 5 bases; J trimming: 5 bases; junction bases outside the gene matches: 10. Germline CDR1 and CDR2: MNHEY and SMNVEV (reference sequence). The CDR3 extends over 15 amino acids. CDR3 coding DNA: TGTGCCAGCAGTATCGGACAGGGATTTCGATATGGCTACACCTTC. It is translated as CASSIGQGFRYGYTF.

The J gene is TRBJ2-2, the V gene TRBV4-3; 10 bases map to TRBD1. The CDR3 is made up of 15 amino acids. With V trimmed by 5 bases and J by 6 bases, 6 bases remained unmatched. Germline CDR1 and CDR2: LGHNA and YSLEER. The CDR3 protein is CASSFGQGGPGELFF. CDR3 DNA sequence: TGCGCCAGCAGCTTCGGACAGGGGGGACCCGGGGAGCTGTTTTTT.

CDR3 in amino acids: CASREGGGNTIYF. CDR3 in DNA: TGTGCCAGCAGGGAGGGTGGTGGAAACACCATATATTTT. This sequence joins TRBV27 and TRBJ1-3; unclear D gene. Trimming took 6 bases from V and 3 from J, leaving 9 bases between them. This CDR3 has 13 residues. Germline CDR1 MNHEY, CDR2 SMNVEV (reference sequence).